Below are 14 T cell receptor beta chains sequenced from a single sample in a study of blood T cell repertoires in COVID-19. The table came from immunoSEQ multiplex PCR; TCRdb's copy has only in-frame clones and leaves some out. Among more than 450,000 clones listed, 87% were seen once. Input material: PBMCs or T cells enriched from blood (not recorded which). Receptors originate from a woman in her late teens or twenties who had recovered from COVID-19.

The chain couples TRBV10-3 to TRBJ2-5; the D is unclear. V was pared by 0 bases and J by 4 bases, with 18 bases between. Per germline, CDR1 ENHRY and CDR2 SYGVKD. This CDR3 region has 17 residues. DNA of the CDR3: TGTGCCATCAGTGAGTCGAGACTCCCAACCCCTTCAGAGACCCAGTACTTC. This encodes CAISESRLPTPSETQYF.

As to this clone: At the DNA level, this CDR3 is encoded by other sequences in the same sample as well. The chain carries TRBV25-1 and TRBJ1-2; the D gene is possibly TRBD1 (6 bases). The germline V gene has CDR1 MGHDK and CDR2 SYGVNS. This CDR3 has 13 residues. Trimming removed 4 bases at V and 2 bases at J, with 8 bases between. The CDR3 here is CASSATGNYGYTF. The CDR3 DNA is TGTGCCAGCAGTGCCACAGGGAACTATGGCTACACCTTC.

The gene calls are TRBV5-6 and TRBJ1-5; 7 nucleotides align to TRBD1. From germline, CDR1 is SGHDT and CDR2 YYEEEE. There are 15 residues in the CDR3. The J segment lost 5 bases and the V segment lost 3 bases, leaving 8 bases of the junction unmatched. CDR3 DNA sequence: TGTGCCAGCAGCTATGAGGACAGGTCTTATCAGCCCCAGCATTTT. Its protein product is CASSYEDRSYQPQHF.

The chain uses TRBV5-1 and TRBJ2-7, with TRBD2 as a possible D gene (5 bases). Trimming shortened V by 4 bases and J by 0 bases, and 14 bases separated the two germline ends. The V gene's germline CDR1 is SGHRS and CDR2 YFSETQ. The CDR3 runs to 15 residues. The CDR3 region is CASSREGSSSYEQYF. CDR3 coding DNA: TGCGCCAGCAGCCGAGAGGGATCGAGCTCCTACGAGCAGTACTTC.

CDR3 protein: CASSLGDSRNQPQHF. The CDR3 nucleotides read TGTGCCAGCAGCTTAGGGGACAGTCGCAATCAGCCCCAGCATTTT. The genes are TRBV7-9 and TRBJ1-5; TRBD1 aligns across 7 bases. Germline V CDR1 and CDR2: SEHNR, FQNEAQ (reference sequence). The CDR3 spans 15 residues. V dropped 1 base and J dropped 2; count of bases not matched to a gene: 2.

The gene calls are TRBV7-9 and TRBJ1-5; 7 positions agree with TRBD1. V lost 3 bases and J lost 7; bases outside the gene matches: 12. Germline V lookup: CDR1 SEHNR, CDR2 FQNEAQ (reference sequence). The CDR3 runs 16 residues. Here the CDR3 DNA reads TGTGCCAGCAGCTTGAGCATGAACAGGGGAACCCAGCCCCAGCATTTT. Its protein is CASSLSMNRGTQPQHF.

The CDR3 DNA sequence: TGTGCCAGCCAGGGGGGTAAGTACTTC. It is translated as CASQGGKYF. This chain joins TRBV28 and TRBJ2-7; a possible D gene is TRBD1 (7 bases). The germline gives CDR1 MDHEN, CDR2 SYDVKM. This CDR3 region has 9 residues. V lost 8 bases and J lost 11, with 10 bases in between.

V gene TRBV30 combines with J gene TRBJ1-5; D ambiguous. Trimming removed 3 bases at V and 0 bases at J, with 6 bases between. The CDR3 is 13 residues long. Germline V gives CDR1 GTSNPN, CDR2 SVGIG (reference sequence). In nucleotides, the CDR3 is TGTGCCTGGAGCCAGGATAGCAATCAGCCCCAGCATTTT. Translation: CAWSQDSNQPQHF.

This chain links TRBV4-2 with TRBJ2-7, with TRBD1 identical over 8 bases. The germline V gene has CDR1 LGHNA and CDR2 YNFKEQ. V was clipped by 0 bases and J by 0 bases; unmatched bases: 16. The length of the CDR3 is 20 residues. The CDR3 coding sequence is TGTGCCAGCAGCCAAGACGTAGGCAGGGGGCTCCTGCGGAGCTCCTACGAGCAGTACTTC. It translates to CASSQDVGRGLLRSSYEQYF.

The chain couples TRBV20-1 to TRBJ1-6; 7 positions agree with TRBD1. This CDR3 has 11 amino acids. Germline CDR1 reads DFQATT; CDR2 reads SNEGSKA (reference sequence). The CDR3 loop is CRGQINSPLHF. In DNA, the CDR3 is TGCAGGGGACAGATTAATTCACCCCTCCACTTT.

This clone was recorded once. The J gene is TRBJ2-3, the V gene TRBV9; possibly TRBD2 for D (5 bases). The V and J ends lost 8 bases and 1 base respectively, with 11 bases between them. In germline, CDR1 is SGDLS, CDR2 YYNGEE. This CDR3 has 13 amino acids. The CDR3 is CASSGVGTDTQYF. The CDR3 bases are TGTGCCAGTTCCGGGGTCGGCACAGATACGCAGTATTTT. Full variable domain (remainder filled in from reference TRBV9 and TRBJ2-3): DSGVTQTPKHLITATGQRVTLRCSPRSGDLSVYWYQQSLDQGLQFLIQYYNGEERAKGNILERFSAQQFPDLHSELNLSSLELGDSALYFCASSGVGTDTQYFGPGTRLTVL.

The gene calls are TRBV3-1 (or the pseudogene TRBV3-2) and TRBJ2-7; possible D gene TRBD1, 5 bases. The V and J ends lost 4 bases and 7 bases respectively, with 17 bases between them. Germline V gene lookup returns CDR1 LGHDT and CDR2 YNNKEL (reference sequence). This CDR3 contains 14 residues. CDR3 in amino acids: CASSPLWQGGEQYF. The CDR3 nucleotides read TGTGCCAGCAGCCCCCTTTGGCAGGGTGGTGAGCAGTACTTC.

V is TRBV7-9 and J is TRBJ1-1; 11 nucleotides align to TRBD1. The CDR3 has 16 residues. The J segment lost 0 bases and the V segment lost 5 bases, leaving 5 bases of the junction unmatched. CDR1 SEHNR and CDR2 FQNEAQ come from the germline V gene (reference sequence). CDR3 nucleotide sequence: TGTGCCAGCAGCCCAGGACAGGGGGCTTTGAACACTGAAGCTTTCTTT. Its protein product is CASSPGQGALNTEAFF.

This chain connects TRBV24-1 to TRBJ2-2; D perhaps matches TRBD1 (6 bases). Trimming cost V 7 bases and J 7 bases, with 9 bases left between them. CDR1 is KGHDR and CDR2 is SFDVKD in the germline V gene. CDR3 length: 12 amino acids. The CDR3 nucleotides read TGTGCCACCAGGGGGGCCGGCGGGGAGCTGTTTTTT. Its translation is CATRGAGGELFF.